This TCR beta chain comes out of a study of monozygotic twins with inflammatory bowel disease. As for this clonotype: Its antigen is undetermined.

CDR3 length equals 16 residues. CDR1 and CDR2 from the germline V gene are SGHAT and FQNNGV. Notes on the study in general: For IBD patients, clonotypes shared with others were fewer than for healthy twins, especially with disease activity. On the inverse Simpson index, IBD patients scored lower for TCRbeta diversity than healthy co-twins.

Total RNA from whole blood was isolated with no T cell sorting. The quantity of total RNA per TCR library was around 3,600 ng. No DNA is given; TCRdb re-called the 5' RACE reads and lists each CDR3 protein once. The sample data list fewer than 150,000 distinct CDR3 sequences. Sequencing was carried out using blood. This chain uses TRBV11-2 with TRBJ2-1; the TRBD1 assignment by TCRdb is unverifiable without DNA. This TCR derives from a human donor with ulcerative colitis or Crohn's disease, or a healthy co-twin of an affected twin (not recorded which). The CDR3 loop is CASSLVAGTDYNEQFF.